The 19 T cell receptor beta chains in this list originate from one sample, sequenced in a study of blood T cell repertoires in COVID-19. Data came from immunoSEQ multiplex PCR; TCRdb stores just in-frame clones and leaves some out. This sample yields 200,000 to 300,000 clones, of which approximately 80% are seen a single time; 6% to 7% belongs to the top ten. Sequencing input: peripheral blood. The source is a woman in her sixties or seventies with active or convalescent COVID-19.

This clone was seen a single time. In the same sample, other DNA sequences code for this CDR3. The chain uses TRBV5-1 and TRBJ2-1; TRBD2 aligns across 7 bases. J was trimmed by 0 bases and V by 2 bases; bases with no gene match: 2. Germline loops: CDR1 SGHRS, CDR2 YFSETQ. The length of the CDR3 is 15 residues. For the CDR3, the DNA is TGCGCCAGCAGCTTAGCGGGAAGCTCCTACAATGAGCAGTTCTTC. As protein: CASSLAGSSYNEQFF.

V usage is TRBV28 and J usage is TRBJ2-7, with TRBD2 matching over 13 bases. The V and J ends lost 5 bases and 7 bases, in that order; junction bases with no gene match: 2. The CDR3 is 13 residues long. Germline V gene data show CDR1 as MDHEN and CDR2 as SYDVKM. This CDR3 is CASSTGLAGEQYF. DNA of the CDR3: TGTGCCAGCAGTACGGGACTAGCGGGAGAGCAGTACTTC.

This chain joins TRBV5-8 and TRBJ2-5; D not resolved. CDR3 length: 14 amino acids. Germline V gene sequence: CDR1 SGHTS, CDR2 YDEGEE. The V end lost 0 bases, the J end lost 4 bases, and 10 bases lay between the germline ends. In nucleotides, the CDR3 is TGTGCCAGCAGCTTGGTTTCCGTTCGAGAGACCCAGTACTTC. This encodes CASSLVSVRETQYF.

The chain combines TRBV11-2 with TRBJ2-5, with 7 bases aligning to TRBD2. The CDR3 loop spans 15 amino acids. Germline-derived CDR1 and CDR2 are SGHAT and FQNNGV. V dropped 8 bases and J dropped 0; count of bases not matched to a gene: 9. CDR3 in DNA: TGTGCCAGCTCGTTCGGGGGGATGTACCAAGAGACCCAGTACTTC. This translates into CASSFGGMYQETQYF. The variable domain in full, completed from reference TRBV11-2 and TRBJ2-5, reads EAGVAQSPRYKIIEKRQSVAFWCNPISGHATLYWYQQILGQGPKLLIQFQNNGVVDDSQLPKDRFSAERLKGVDSTLKIQPAKLEDSAVYLCASSFGGMYQETQYFGPGTRLLVL.

The CDR3 protein is CASMGDNPYEQYV. The CDR3 DNA follows: TGTGCCAGCATGGGGGACAACCCCTACGAGCAGTACGTC. This chain joins TRBV6-5 and TRBJ2-7; D may be TRBD1 (6 bases). CDR3 length equals 13 residues. V was pared by 7 bases and J by 2 bases, with 12 bases between. Per germline, CDR1 MNHEY and CDR2 SVGAGI.

This clone was seen a single time. The chain couples TRBV6-5 to TRBJ1-1; 9 positions agree with TRBD1. Germline V gene data show CDR1 as MNHEY and CDR2 as SVGAGI. The CDR3 runs 15 residues. With 8 bases clipped from V and 7 bases from J, the junction kept 14 bases outside the gene matches. The CDR3 spells CASPRGAGTGLEAFF. The CDR3 DNA reads TGTGCCAGCCCGAGGGGGGCCGGGACAGGGCTTGAAGCTTTCTTT.

V is TRBV13 and J is TRBJ2-1; D unresolved. There are 15 residues in the CDR3. Trimming cost V 1 base and J 5 bases, with 12 bases left between them. Germline V gene data show CDR1 as PRHDT and CDR2 as FYEKMQ (reference sequence). The CDR3 sequence is CASSLAISVNNEQFF. The CDR3 DNA reads as TGTGCCAGCAGCTTAGCGATTTCGGTTAACAATGAGCAGTTCTTC.

CDR3 sequence (DNA): TGTGCCAGCAGCGAGGCTACAGGGATTGCGGATACGCAGTATTTT. As protein: CASSEATGIADTQYF. The V gene is TRBV7-9, the J gene TRBJ2-3; tentative D call: TRBD1 (6 bases). CDR1 is SEHNR, CDR2 FQNEAQ, per germline (reference sequence). This CDR3 has 15 amino acids. Trimming left V 5 bases short and J 6 bases short, with 18 bases between.

A single count supports this clone. The genes are TRBV7-9 and TRBJ2-6, with a tentative D call TRBD1 (5 bases). In germline, CDR1 is SEHNR, CDR2 FQNEAQ (reference sequence). This CDR3 region has 17 residues. V shed 5 bases and J shed 0 bases, with 14 bases lying between them. CDR3 amino acids: CASSPRTRSSGANVLTF. The CDR3 nucleotides are TGTGCCAGCAGCCCCAGGACAAGAAGCTCTGGGGCCAACGTCCTGACTTTC.

This chain connects TRBV10-3 to TRBJ2-5; 12 bases map to TRBD2. The V segment lost 8 bases and the J segment 4 bases; nucleotides outside the gene matches: 5. The CDR3 spans 14 residues. Germline V gene lookup returns CDR1 ENHRY and CDR2 SYGVKD. The CDR3 coding sequence is TGTGCCATCGGACCGGGACTAGCGGGAGAGACCCAGTACTTC. It encodes CAIGPGLAGETQYF.

The rearrangement uses TRBV19 and TRBJ1-2; D not certain. Trimming removed 0 bases from V and 2 bases from J, with 4 bases in between. The CDR3 is 13 amino acids. Germline-derived CDR1 and CDR2 are LNHDA and SQIVND (reference sequence). DNA of the CDR3: TGTGCCAGTAGTATAGACAGGAACTATGGCTACACCTTC. The encoded protein is CASSIDRNYGYTF.

This clone has just one count. The chain is built from TRBV5-1 and TRBJ2-6; D is possibly TRBD1 (5 bases). In germline, CDR1 is SGHRS, CDR2 YFSETQ. There are 15 residues in the CDR3. V was pared by 3 bases and J by 1 base, with 8 bases between. The CDR3 protein is CASSSSGSGANVLTF. CDR3 coding DNA: TGCGCCAGCAGCTCGTCAGGGTCTGGGGCCAACGTCCTGACTTTC.

The sample holds one count of this clone. The rearrangement joins TRBV5-1 to TRBJ2-1, with D perhaps TRBD2 (6 bases). Germline lookup yields CDR1 SGHRS and CDR2 YFSETQ. CDR3 length: 13 residues. Trimming pared 7 bases from V and 9 bases from J, leaving 17 bases between. The CDR3: CASFGGVPGEQFF. The CDR3 region has the DNA TGCGCCAGCTTCGGAGGGGTGCCTGGTGAGCAGTTCTTC.

This clone was found once. The V gene is TRBV10-3, the J gene TRBJ2-1; no firm D call. Trimming removed 0 bases at V and 10 bases at J, with 13 bases between. The CDR3 runs 14 residues. Germline values: CDR1 ENHRY, CDR2 SYGVKD. CDR3 nucleotides: TGTGCCATCAGTGAGTCGACCGCGGATCCCGAGCAGTTCTTC. This sequence encodes CAISESTADPEQFF.

V gene TRBV27 combines with J gene TRBJ1-5, with TRBD1 matching over 10 bases. V shed 4 bases and J 4 bases; nucleotides not matched to a gene: 10. CDR1 is MNHEY, CDR2 SMNVEV, per germline (reference sequence). The CDR3 covers 17 residues. The CDR3: CASSSFKGQGENQPQHF. DNA for the CDR3: TGTGCCAGCAGTTCCTTCAAAGGACAGGGGGAGAATCAGCCCCAGCATTTT.

This chain joins TRBV5-8 and TRBJ1-2, with 7 bases aligning to TRBD1. V was clipped by 0 bases and J by 8 bases; unmatched bases: 1. Germline assignment: CDR1 SGHTS and CDR2 YDEGEE. There are 12 residues in the CDR3. The CDR3 coding sequence is TGTGCCAGCAGCTTGGACAGGGGAGGCTACACCTTC. Protein product: CASSLDRGGYTF.

The V call is TRBV7-9, the J call TRBJ2-6; tentatively, D is TRBD2 (5 bases). This CDR3 is built from 19 residues. In germline, CDR1 is SEHNR, CDR2 FQNEAQ (reference sequence). Deletions cut 5 bases from V and 0 bases from J, with 20 bases between. CDR3 in amino acids: CASSIIRKDWISGANVLTF. In nucleotides, the CDR3 is TGTGCCAGCAGCATAATAAGAAAGGACTGGATCTCTGGGGCCAACGTCCTGACTTTC.

A few counts support this clone. V and J are TRBV7-2 and TRBJ2-1; 8 bases map to TRBD2. The trim removed 5 bases at V and 5 bases at J, leaving 8 bases unmatched. CDR1 SGHTA and CDR2 FQGNSA come from the germline V gene. The CDR3 is 15 residues long. The chain's CDR3 is CASSRSQRGNNEQFF. The CDR3 nucleotides are TGTGCCAGCAGCCGGAGCCAGCGGGGGAACAATGAGCAGTTCTTC.

V is TRBV29-1 and J is TRBJ1-1, with a possible D match to TRBD1 (5 bases). Germline V gene sequence: CDR1 SQVTM, CDR2 ANQGSEA. The CDR3 spans 13 residues. V shed 8 bases and J shed 4 bases, with 17 bases lying between them. The CDR3 protein is CSSGRQRGTEAFF. CDR3 sequence (DNA): TGCAGCTCCGGTAGACAGCGGGGCACTGAAGCTTTCTTT.